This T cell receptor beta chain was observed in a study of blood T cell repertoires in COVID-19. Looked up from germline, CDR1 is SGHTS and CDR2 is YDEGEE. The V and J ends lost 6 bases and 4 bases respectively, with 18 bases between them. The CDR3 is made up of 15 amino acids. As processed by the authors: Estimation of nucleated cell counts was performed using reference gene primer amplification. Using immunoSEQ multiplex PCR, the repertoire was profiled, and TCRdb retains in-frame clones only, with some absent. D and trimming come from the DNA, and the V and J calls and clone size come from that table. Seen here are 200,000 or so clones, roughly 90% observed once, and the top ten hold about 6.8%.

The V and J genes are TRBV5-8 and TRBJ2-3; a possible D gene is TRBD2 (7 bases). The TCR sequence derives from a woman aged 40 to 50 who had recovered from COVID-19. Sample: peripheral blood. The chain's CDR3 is CASTWGGRAADTQYF. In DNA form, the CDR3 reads TGTGCCAGCACTTGGGGGGGCAGGGCAGCAGATACGCAGTATTTT.